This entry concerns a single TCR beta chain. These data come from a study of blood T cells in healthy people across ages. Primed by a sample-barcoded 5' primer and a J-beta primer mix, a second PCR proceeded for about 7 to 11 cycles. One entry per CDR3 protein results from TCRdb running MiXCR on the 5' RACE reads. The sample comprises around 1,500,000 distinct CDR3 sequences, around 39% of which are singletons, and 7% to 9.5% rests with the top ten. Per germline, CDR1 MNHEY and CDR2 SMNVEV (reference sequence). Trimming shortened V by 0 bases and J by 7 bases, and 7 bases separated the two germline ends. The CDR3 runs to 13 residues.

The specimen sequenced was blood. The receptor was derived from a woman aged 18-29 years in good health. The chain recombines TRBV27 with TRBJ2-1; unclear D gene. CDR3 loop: CASSLSIINEQFF. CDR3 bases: TGTGCCAGCAGTTTATCGATTATAAATGAGCAGTTCTTC.